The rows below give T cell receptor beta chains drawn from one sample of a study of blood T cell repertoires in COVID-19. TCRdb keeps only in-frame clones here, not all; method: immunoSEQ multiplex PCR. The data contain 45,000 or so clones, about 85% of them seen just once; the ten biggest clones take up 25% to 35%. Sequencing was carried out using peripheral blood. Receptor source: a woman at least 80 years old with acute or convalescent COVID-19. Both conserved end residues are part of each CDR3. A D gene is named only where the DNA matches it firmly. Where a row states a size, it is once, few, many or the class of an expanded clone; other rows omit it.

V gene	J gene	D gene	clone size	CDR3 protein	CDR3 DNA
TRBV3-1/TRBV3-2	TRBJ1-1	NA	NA	CASSHGLRNTEAFF	TGTGCCAGCAGCCATGGACTGCGGAACACTGAAGCTTTCTTT
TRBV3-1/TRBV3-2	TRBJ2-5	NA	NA	CASSLRETQYF	TGTGCCAGCAGCCTGCGGGAGACCCAGTACTTC
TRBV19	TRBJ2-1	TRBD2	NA	CASSIETSGATKQFF	TGTGCCAGTAGCATCGAGACTAGCGGAGCTACGAAGCAGTTCTTC
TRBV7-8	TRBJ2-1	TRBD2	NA	CASSLVQGLGNNEQFF	TGTGCCAGCAGCTTAGTTCAGGGACTAGGGAACAATGAGCAGTTCTTC
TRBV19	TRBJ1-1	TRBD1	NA	CASSITQGRNTEAFF	TGTGCCAGTAGTATAACACAGGGGAGGAACACTGAAGCTTTCTTT
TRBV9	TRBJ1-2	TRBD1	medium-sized	CASSDPGTGGTGGYTF	TGTGCCAGCAGCGACCCCGGGACAGGGGGTACAGGTGGCTACACCTTC
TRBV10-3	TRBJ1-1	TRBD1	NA	CAIDTTGEGNTEAFF	TGTGCCATCGACACGACAGGGGAAGGGAACACTGAAGCTTTCTTT
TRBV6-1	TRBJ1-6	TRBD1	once	CASSELGQGPTPLHF	TGTGCCAGCAGTGAATTGGGACAGGGGCCAACACCCCTCCACTTT
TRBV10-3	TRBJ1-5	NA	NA	CAISESTRNQPQHF	TGTGCCATCAGTGAGTCGACACGGAATCAGCCCCAGCATTTT
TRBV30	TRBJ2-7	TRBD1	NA	CAWSQGAYEQYF	TGTGCCTGGAGCCAGGGGGCTTACGAGCAGTACTTC
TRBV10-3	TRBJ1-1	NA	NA	CAISRGEGTEAFF	TGTGCCATCAGCCGAGGAGAGGGCACTGAAGCTTTCTTT
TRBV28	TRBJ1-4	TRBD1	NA	CASRTGTTNEKLFF	TGTGCCAGCAGGACAGGGACAACTAATGAAAAACTGTTTTTT
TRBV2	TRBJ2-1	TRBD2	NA	CASSLLTSGNEQFF	TGTGCCAGCAGTTTATTGACTAGCGGCAATGAGCAGTTCTTC
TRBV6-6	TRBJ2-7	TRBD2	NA	CASRAGLVSEQYF	TGTGCCAGCAGGGCGGGACTAGTTTCCGAGCAGTACTTC
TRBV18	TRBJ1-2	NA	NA	CASSQTTGFGYTF	TGTGCCAGCTCACAAACAACAGGGTTTGGCTACACCTTC
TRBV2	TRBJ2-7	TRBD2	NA	CARWGGDRVGSYEQYF	TGTGCCCGCTGGGGGGGGGACCGGGTGGGCTCCTACGAGCAGTACTTC
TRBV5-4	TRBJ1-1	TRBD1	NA	CASSPGLQGGNTEAFF	TGTGCCAGCTCCCCAGGGCTCCAGGGGGGGAACACTGAAGCTTTCTTT
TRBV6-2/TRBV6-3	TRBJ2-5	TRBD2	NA	CASSPQVAGGRETQYF	TGTGCCAGCAGTCCCCAGGTAGCGGGAGGTAGAGAGACCCAGTACTTC
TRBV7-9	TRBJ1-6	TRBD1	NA	CASSLASGQGSSPLHF	TGTGCCAGCAGCTTAGCGTCGGGACAGGGCTCTTCACCCCTCCACTTT
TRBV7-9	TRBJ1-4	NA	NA	CASSFREAVDEKLFF	TGTGCCAGCAGCTTCCGGGAAGCTGTGGACGAAAAACTGTTTTTT
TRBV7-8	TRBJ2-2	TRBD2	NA	CASSPGLAGEIFTGELFF	TGTGCCAGCAGCCCGGGACTAGCGGGAGAGATTTTCACCGGGGAGCTGTTTTTT
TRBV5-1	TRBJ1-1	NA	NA	CASSLAPGMNTEAFF	TGCGCCAGCAGCTTGGCTCCGGGAATGAACACTGAAGCTTTCTTT
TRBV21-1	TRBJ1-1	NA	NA	CASSKETETTRDRDRNTEAFF	TGTGCCAGCAGCAAAGAAACCGAAACCACCCGGGACAGGGATCGGAACACTGAAGCTTTCTTT
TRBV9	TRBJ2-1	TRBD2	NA	CASSNQLSGVGGEQFF	TGTGCCAGCAGCAACCAACTGAGCGGGGTCGGCGGTGAGCAGTTCTTC
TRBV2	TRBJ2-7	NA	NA	CASSDRRWVYEQYF	TGTGCCAGCAGTGACCGCAGGTGGGTCTACGAGCAGTACTTC
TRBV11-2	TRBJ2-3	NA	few	CASSLQADTQYF	TGTGCCAGCAGTCTTCAGGCAGATACGCAGTATTTT
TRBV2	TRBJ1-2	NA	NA	CASSGQQDGYTF	TGTGCCAGCAGTGGACAGCAGGATGGCTACACCTTC
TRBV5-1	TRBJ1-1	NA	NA	CASSLVQGSPNTEAFF	TGCGCCAGCAGCTTGGTACAGGGTAGTCCGAACACTGAAGCTTTCTTT
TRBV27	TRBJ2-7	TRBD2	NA	CASSHTGGSGYEQYF	TGTGCCAGCAGCCACACGGGGGGGTCGGGTTACGAGCAGTACTTC
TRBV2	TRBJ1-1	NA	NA	CASSVQANTEAFF	TGTGCCAGCAGTGTGCAGGCGAACACTGAAGCTTTCTTT
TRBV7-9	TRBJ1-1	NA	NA	CASSLGPRDGTEAFF	TGTGCCAGCAGCTTAGGGCCCAGGGATGGCACTGAAGCTTTCTTT
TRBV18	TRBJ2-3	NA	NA	CASSPQQRAPDTQYF	TGTGCCAGCTCACCACAGCAGCGGGCCCCAGATACGCAGTATTTT
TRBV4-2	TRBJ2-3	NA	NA	CASSQGLLPTDTQYF	TGTGCCAGCAGCCAAGGGTTACTACCTACAGATACGCAGTATTTT
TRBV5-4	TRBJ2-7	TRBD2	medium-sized	CASSPGGARDYEQYF	TGTGCCAGCAGCCCGGGGGGAGCCAGGGACTACGAGCAGTACTTC
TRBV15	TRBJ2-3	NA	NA	CATSRSQADTQYF	TGTGCCACCAGCAGATCCCAGGCAGATACGCAGTATTTT
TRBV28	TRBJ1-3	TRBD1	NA	CASSLKGASSGNTIYF	TGTGCCAGCAGTTTGAAGGGGGCCAGCTCTGGAAACACCATATATTTT
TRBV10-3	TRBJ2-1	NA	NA	CAISEGDLSSYNEQFF	TGTGCCATCAGTGAGGGGGACTTGAGCTCCTACAATGAGCAGTTCTTC